Following are 24 T cell receptor beta chains from one sample sequenced in a study of cytomegalovirus exposure and HLA in healthy donors. PCR was performed using 60 Vbeta and 13 Jbeta primers. Some clones are missing from TCRdb's copy, which holds only in-frame ones; the method was immunoSEQ multiplex PCR. The sample records about 220,000 clones, less than 85% being singletons. Sequenced material: PBMCs. The receptors derive from a man between 18 and 29 years old in good health and CMV-seronegative.

The chain carries TRBV19 and TRBJ2-7; D is possibly TRBD1 (5 bases). From germline, CDR1 is LNHDA and CDR2 SQIVND (reference sequence). Trimming cost V 4 bases and J 6 bases, with 13 bases left between them. This CDR3 has 13 amino acids. The DNA of the CDR3 is TGTGCCAGTAGTAAGGGGATCAGTGGCGAGCAGTACTTC. Encoded protein: CASSKGISGEQYF.

Only one count was recorded for this clone. V and J are TRBV30 and TRBJ1-6, with a possible D match to TRBD1 (6 bases). Trimming removed 0 bases from V and 0 bases from J, with 18 bases in between. The germline CDR1 and CDR2 sequences are GTSNPN and SVGIG (reference sequence). This CDR3 spans 19 amino acids. The CDR3 reads CAWSVTRTVTSSYNSPLHF. DNA of the CDR3: TGTGCCTGGAGTGTAACCAGGACAGTCACGAGCTCCTATAATTCACCCCTCCACTTT.

This sequence joins TRBV25-1 and TRBJ2-7, with 10 bases lining up with TRBD1. Losses at the gene ends were 5 bases for V and 2 bases for J; bases not matched to a gene: 6. Germline lookup yields CDR1 MGHDK and CDR2 SYGVNS. The CDR3 runs to 15 residues. The DNA for the CDR3 is TGTGCCAGCAGTCCCGGGACAGGGGTCACCTACGAGCAGTACTTC. This translates into CASSPGTGVTYEQYF.

The chain uses TRBV19 and TRBJ1-1; the D gene is possibly TRBD1 (5 bases). Germline values: CDR1 LNHDA, CDR2 SQIVND (reference sequence). The V gene lost 8 bases and the J gene lost 6 bases, with 19 bases spanning the gap. The CDR3 extends over 14 amino acids. The CDR3: CASGHRKLFPEAFF. The DNA for the CDR3 is TGTGCCAGTGGTCACAGGAAGTTGTTCCCTGAAGCTTTCTTT.

CDR3 region: CASSSGTFGEQFF. The CDR3 nucleotides are TGTGCCAGCAGTAGCGGGACCTTTGGGGAGCAGTTCTTC. The rearrangement links TRBV27 to TRBJ2-1; 7 bases align to TRBD2. This CDR3 has 13 amino acids. Germline V gene data show CDR1 as MNHEY and CDR2 as SMNVEV (reference sequence). V gave up 5 bases and J gave up 10 bases; unmatched junction bases: 8.

This chain links TRBV5-1 with TRBJ2-5; 11 bases match TRBD1. TRBJ2-7 matches the DNA end more closely, so the J call is doubtful. This CDR3 is 13 amino acids long. CDR1 SGHRS and CDR2 YFSETQ come from the germline V gene. In DNA form, the CDR3 reads TGCGCCAGCAGCAAGGACAGGGGGCACGAGCAGTACTTC. Its translation is CASSKDRGHEQYF.

This clone has just a few counts. The CDR3 DNA sequence: TGTGCCAGCAGTTACCGGCGGGGCACAGATACGCAGTATTTT. The encoded protein is CASSYRRGTDTQYF. This chain links TRBV6-5 with TRBJ2-3, with D maybe TRBD2 (5 bases). The V gene's germline CDR1 is MNHEY and CDR2 SVGAGI. With 2 bases removed from V and 1 base from J, the gap between germline ends came to 7 bases. The CDR3 is 14 amino acids.

This clone occurred a few times. CDR3 DNA sequence: TGTGCCGCCAAGCTACGGAACACTGAAGCTTTCTTT. Its translation is CAAKLRNTEAFF. V and J are TRBV2 and TRBJ1-1; D not certain. Germline V gives CDR1 SNHLY, CDR2 FYNNEI. CDR3 length equals 12 residues. V dropped 11 bases and J dropped 1 base, with 11 bases sitting between them. Full variable domain (rest looked up from reference TRBV2 and TRBJ1-1): EPEVTQTPSHQVTQMGQEVILRCVPISNHLYFYWYRQILGQKVEFLVSFYNNEISEKSEIFDDQFSVERPDGSNFTLKIRSTKLEDSAMYFCAAKLRNTEAFFGQGTRLTVV.

The rearrangement links TRBV30 to TRBJ2-3; D not certain. V was cut by 0 bases and J by 2 bases, with 12 bases left in between. Per the germline V gene, CDR1 is GTSNPN and CDR2 is SVGIG (reference sequence). This CDR3 has 15 amino acids. The CDR3 DNA follows: TGTGCCTGGAGTGTAGGTCTAGACCACACAGATACGCAGTATTTT. Its protein is CAWSVGLDHTDTQYF.

The chain couples TRBV6-5 to TRBJ2-7; tentatively, D is TRBD1 (5 bases). This CDR3 region has 14 residues. The V gene lost 8 bases and the J gene lost 3 bases, with 17 bases spanning the gap. Germline V gene lookup returns CDR1 MNHEY and CDR2 SVGAGI. The DNA of the CDR3 is TGTGCCAGCTTCCACCCCGGACAACGCTACGAGCAGTACTTC. This translates into CASFHPGQRYEQYF.

This clone was found a few times. This chain joins TRBV2 and TRBJ2-1, with 11 bases that match TRBD2. In germline, CDR1 is SNHLY, CDR2 FYNNEI. This CDR3 comprises 14 residues. J lost 9 bases, V lost 6 bases, and 7 bases had no gene match. CDR3 region: CASRTSGTWGEQFF. DNA for the CDR3: TGTGCCAGCAGGACTAGCGGGACTTGGGGTGAGCAGTTCTTC.

This chain connects TRBV9 to TRBJ2-1; D not resolved. The CDR3 is 15 residues long. Germline V gene data show CDR1 as SGDLS and CDR2 as YYNGEE. V lost 0 bases and J 0 bases, leaving 7 bases between the germline ends. CDR3 in DNA: TGTGCCAGCAGCGTAGGTGTTAGCTCCTACAATGAGCAGTTCTTC. This translates into CASSVGVSSYNEQFF.

This clone was counted only a few times. The chain joins TRBV6-1 to TRBJ2-7; 7 nucleotides align to TRBD1. Germline trimming cut 4 bases from V and 6 bases from J; bases unmatched to any gene: 9. Germline V gene lookup returns CDR1 MNHNS and CDR2 SASEGT. The CDR3 loop spans 14 amino acids. CDR3 coding DNA: TGTGCCAGCAGTGGGTACAGGGGCGGGTCCGAGCAGTACTTC. Translation gives CASSGYRGGSEQYF.

The sample holds a few counts of this clone. The rearrangement links TRBV9 to TRBJ2-1, with no clear D. Germline V gene data show CDR1 as SGDLS and CDR2 as YYNGEE. V lost 0 bases, J lost 0 bases, and 10 bases lay in between. The CDR3 runs to 16 residues. CDR3: CASSVATRSSYNEQFF. The CDR3, as DNA: TGTGCCAGCAGCGTAGCTACGAGAAGCTCCTACAATGAGCAGTTCTTC.

The chain couples TRBV7-9 to TRBJ2-5, with D unclear. V lost 4 bases and J 1 base, leaving 10 bases between the germline ends. This CDR3 comprises 14 residues. Germline loops: CDR1 SEHNR, CDR2 FQNEAQ (reference sequence). The CDR3 region is CASSSLPGQETQYF. As DNA, the CDR3 is TGTGCCAGCAGCTCCCTCCCGGGCCAAGAGACCCAGTACTTC.

Comment on this clone: Other DNA sequences in this sample translate to the same CDR3. The V and J genes are TRBV6-1 and TRBJ2-7, with D possibly TRBD1 on 6 matching bases. Trimming removed 0 bases from V and 1 base from J, with 10 bases in between. Germline CDR1 is MNHNS and CDR2 is SASEGT. The CDR3 loop spans 15 amino acids. The CDR3 here is CASSEAGTGSYEQYF. The CDR3 nucleotides read TGTGCCAGCAGTGAAGCAGGCACAGGGTCCTACGAGCAGTACTTC.

The rearrangement links TRBV5-6 to TRBJ2-2; 8 bases line up with TRBD2. The germline CDR1 and CDR2 sequences are SGHDT and YYEEEE. With V trimmed by 0 bases and J by 6 bases, 7 bases remained unmatched. There are 16 residues in the CDR3. DNA of the CDR3: TGTGCCAGCAGCTTGGAGCTAGCGGGTGGGCCCGGGGAGCTGTTTTTT. It is translated as CASSLELAGGPGELFF.

This chain links TRBV2 with TRBJ1-1, with D perhaps matching TRBD1 (6 bases). The germline V gene has CDR1 SNHLY and CDR2 FYNNEI. V was trimmed by 4 bases and J by 1 base, leaving 10 bases between them. This CDR3 region has 14 residues. CDR3: CASSVGGRNTEAFF. CDR3 bases: TGTGCCAGCAGTGTTGGGGGCCGGAACACTGAAGCTTTCTTT.

This clone was observed a few times. This chain joins TRBV5-4 and TRBJ2-5; 9 bases align to TRBD1. After removal of 4 bases from V and 4 bases from J, the junction contained 5 bases not matched to a gene. The CDR3 contains 14 residues. The V gene's germline CDR1 is SGHNT and CDR2 YYREEE (reference sequence). The CDR3 here is CASSPQGATETQYF. DNA of the CDR3: TGTGCCAGCAGCCCACAGGGGGCAACAGAGACCCAGTACTTC. Together with reference TRBV5-4 and TRBJ2-5, the CDR3 gives the full variable domain: ETGVTQSPTHLIKTRGQQVTLRCSSQSGHNTVSWYQQALGQGPQFIFQYYREEENGRGNFPPRFSGLQFPNYSSELNVNALELDDSALYLCASSPQGATETQYFGPGTRLLVL.

The chain links TRBV27 to TRBJ1-5; TRBD1 matches 8 bases. Germline assignment: CDR1 MNHEY and CDR2 SMNVEV (reference sequence). The J segment lost 9 bases and the V segment lost 6 bases, leaving 7 bases of the junction unmatched. There are 13 residues in the CDR3. The DNA of the CDR3 is TGTGCCAGCAGGCAGGGGGCTGCTGGGCCCCAGCATTTT. Its protein is CASRQGAAGPQHF.

The V and J genes are TRBV27 and TRBJ1-5, with TRBD1 matching 7 bases. Per the germline V gene, CDR1 is MNHEY and CDR2 is SMNVEV (reference sequence). V shed 5 bases and J 0 bases; nucleotides not matched to a gene: 1. The CDR3 has 14 residues. The CDR3 region is CASSKGASNQPQHF. In DNA, the CDR3 is TGTGCCAGCAGTAAGGGGGCTAGCAATCAGCCCCAGCATTTT.

The chain couples TRBV28 to TRBJ1-2; TRBD1 matches at 7 bases. V gave up 3 bases and J gave up 5 bases; unmatched junction bases: 9. CDR1 is MDHEN, CDR2 SYDVKM, per germline. The CDR3 covers 15 residues. The CDR3 loop reads CASSLQDRALYGYTF. CDR3 coding DNA: TGTGCCAGCAGTTTGCAAGACAGGGCTCTATATGGCTACACCTTC.

The rearrangement links TRBV5-1 to TRBJ2-7, with D possibly matching TRBD2 (7 bases). The CDR3 extends over 17 amino acids. V lost 4 bases to trimming and J lost 0 bases, with 20 bases between them. Per the germline V gene, CDR1 is SGHRS and CDR2 is YFSETQ. The CDR3 coding sequence is TGCGCCAGCAGCGGGGGGGCAGGGGCCTTCAACTCCTACGAGCAGTACTTC. This translates into CASSGGAGAFNSYEQYF.

The rearrangement uses TRBV5-1 and TRBJ1-5, with 9 nucleotides matching TRBD1. The CDR3 covers 15 residues. Germline V gives CDR1 SGHRS, CDR2 YFSETQ. V gave up 4 bases and J gave up 6 bases; unmatched junction bases: 8. CDR3 in DNA: TGCGCCAGCAGCCCATCGGGACAGGGCAGTCAGCCCCAGCATTTT. This translates into CASSPSGQGSQPQHF.